This entry describes one TCR beta chain. What it recognizes is unknown. RNA transcripts served as the template for amplifying TCR beta CDR3 regions. Initially, a first-round RT-PCR of the TCR CDR3 employed the HTBI primer set. TCRdb fed the multiplex PCR reads into MiXCR, producing one record per CDR3 protein. The sample shows more than 500,000 distinct CDR3 sequences, around 13% of them seen only once. The record originates from a study of T cells in Graves' hyperthyroidism and ophthalmopathy. Trimming shortened V by 2 bases and J by 6 bases, and 18 bases separated the two germline ends. The CDR3 length is 15 residues. The germline V gene encodes CDR1 SGDLS and CDR2 YYNGEE. Patients between 18 and 65 years old had hyperthyroidism, newly diagnosed and lasting under 2 months. Overall study findings and caveats: Blood samples included most of the expanded thyroid clonotypes exceeding 0.001.

The chain employs TRBV9 and TRBJ2-7; D not resolved. Sample: blood. The source is a middle-aged woman with Graves' hyperthyroidism. Here the CDR3 DNA reads TGTGCCAGCAGCGTCCGATATTTGTTAGACGCCGAGCAGTACTTC. Its protein is CASSVRYLLDAEQYF. Supplemented by reference TRBV9 and TRBJ2-7, the full variable domain reads DSGVTQTPKHLITATGQRVTLRCSPRSGDLSVYWYQQSLDQGLQFLIQYYNGEERAKGNILERFSAQQFPDLHSELNLSSLELGDSALYFCASSVRYLLDAEQYFGPGTRLTVT.